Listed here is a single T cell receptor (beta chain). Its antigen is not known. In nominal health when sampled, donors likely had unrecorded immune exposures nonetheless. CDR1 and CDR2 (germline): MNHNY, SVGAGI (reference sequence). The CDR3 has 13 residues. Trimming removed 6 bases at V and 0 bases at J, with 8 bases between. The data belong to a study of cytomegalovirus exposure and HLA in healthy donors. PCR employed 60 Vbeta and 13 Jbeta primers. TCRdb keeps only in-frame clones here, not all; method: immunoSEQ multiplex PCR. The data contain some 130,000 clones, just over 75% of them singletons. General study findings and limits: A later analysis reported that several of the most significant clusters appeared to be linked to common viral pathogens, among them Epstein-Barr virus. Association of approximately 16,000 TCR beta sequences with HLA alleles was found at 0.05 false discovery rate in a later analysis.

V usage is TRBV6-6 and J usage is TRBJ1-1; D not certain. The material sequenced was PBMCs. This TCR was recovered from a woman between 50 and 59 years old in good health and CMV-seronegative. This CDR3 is CASSATVNTEAFF. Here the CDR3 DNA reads TGTGCCAGCAGCGCTACGGTGAACACTGAAGCTTTCTTT.